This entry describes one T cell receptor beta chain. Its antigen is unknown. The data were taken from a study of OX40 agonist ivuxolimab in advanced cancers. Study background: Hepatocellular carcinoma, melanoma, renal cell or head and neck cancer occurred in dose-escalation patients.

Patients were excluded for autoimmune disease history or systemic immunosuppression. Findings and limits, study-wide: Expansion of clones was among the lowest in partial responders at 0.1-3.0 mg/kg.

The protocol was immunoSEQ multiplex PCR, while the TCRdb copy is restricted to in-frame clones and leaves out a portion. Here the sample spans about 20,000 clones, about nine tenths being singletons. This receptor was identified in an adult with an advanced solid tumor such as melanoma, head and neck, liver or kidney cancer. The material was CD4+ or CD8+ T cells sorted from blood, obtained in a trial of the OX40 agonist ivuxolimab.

CDR3 region: CASSDGGGNYGYTF. As DNA, the CDR3 is TGCGCCAGCAGTGACGGGGGGGGTAACTATGGCTACACCTTC. This chain uses TRBV10-2 with TRBJ1-2; tentatively, D is TRBD1 (5 bases). The germline V gene has CDR1 WSHSY and CDR2 SAAADI. V gave up 3 bases and J gave up 1 base, with 9 bases separating them. The CDR3 runs 14 residues.